This is a list of T cell receptor beta chains from one sample in a study of T cell clonotyping in hematopoietic cell transplantation. Assay: immunoSEQ multiplex PCR; the TCRdb copy retains only in-frame clones and omits some. The table records more than 65,000 clones, 94% of them present only once. Sequencing was done on a sample of peripheral blood mononuclear cells. The receptor set was obtained from a man aged 50-60 years in good health. Some clones in this sample may be carry-over from other donors' samples. Both conserved end residues are part of each CDR3. The D gene is left open where the match is weak. Size tells how often a clone was seen (once, few, many) or the class of an expanded clone, and some rows leave it out.

j_gene,abundance,v_gene,d_gene,CDR3aa,CDR3nt
TRBJ1-6,once,TRBV6-6,TRBD1,CASTRTGANSPLHF,TGTGCCAGCACCCGGACAGGGGCGAATTCACCCCTCCACTTT
TRBJ2-5,.,TRBV9,TRBD1,CASSTYPGQQETQYF,TGTGCCAGCAGCACCTACCCGGGACAGCAAGAGACCCAGTACTTC
TRBJ2-7,.,TRBV5-4,TRBD1,CASSFPGTGVNEQYF,TGTGCCAGCAGCTTCCCCGGGACAGGGGTCAACGAGCAGTACTTC
TRBJ1-1,.,TRBV28,.,CASIGQPNTEAFF,TGTGCCAGCATCGGGCAGCCAAACACTGAAGCTTTCTTT
TRBJ2-2,.,TRBV7-3,.,CASSPTGNTGELFF,TGTGCCAGCAGTCCAACAGGGAACACCGGGGAGCTGTTTTTT
TRBJ2-3,.,TRBV7-2,TRBD2,CASSLQQAGAADTQYF,TGTGCCAGCAGCTTACAGCAAGCGGGAGCCGCGGATACGCAGTATTTT
TRBJ2-3,.,TRBV7-9,.,CASSLAASTGTDTQYF,TGTGCCAGCAGCTTAGCCGCATCGACAGGCACAGATACGCAGTATTTT
TRBJ1-6,.,TRBV2,.,CASSGRNSPLHF,TGTGCCAGCAGTGGGAGGAATTCACCCCTCCACTTT
TRBJ2-3,.,TRBV10-1,.,CASSEFGLAYTDTQYF,TGCGCCAGCAGTGAGTTCGGTCTAGCCTACACAGATACGCAGTATTTT
TRBJ1-6,.,TRBV18,TRBD1,CASSPRQGGPLHF,TGTGCCAGCTCACCTAGACAGGGTGGACCCCTCCACTTT
TRBJ1-5,.,TRBV4-1,TRBD1,CASSPSGQGYQPQHF,TGCGCCAGCAGCCCTAGCGGACAGGGTTATCAGCCCCAGCATTTT
TRBJ2-4,.,TRBV28,TRBD2,CASSSTSGMLWDIQYF,TGTGCCAGCAGTTCCACTAGCGGGATGCTTTGGGACATTCAGTACTTC
TRBJ2-1,.,TRBV5-4,TRBD2,CASSSDLAVYNEQFF,TGTGCCAGCAGCTCGGACCTAGCGGTCTACAATGAGCAGTTCTTC
TRBJ2-2,once,TRBV25-1,TRBD1,CASSLRTGVGTGELFF,TGTGCCAGCAGTCTTCGGACAGGGGTCGGAACCGGGGAGCTGTTTTTT
TRBJ2-2,.,TRBV10-3,.,CAIRQNTGELFF,TGTGCCATCCGCCAAAACACCGGGGAGCTGTTTTTT
TRBJ2-1,.,TRBV29-1,.,CSVGPPEFF,TGCAGCGTTGGACCCCCAGAGTTCTTC
TRBJ1-2,once,TRBV9,.,CASSVGSGGGYTF,TGTGCCAGCAGCGTAGGGTCCGGGGGAGGCTACACCTTC
TRBJ1-2,.,TRBV6-6,.,CASSPSRDVGGYTF,TGTGCCAGCAGTCCATCCAGGGACGTTGGTGGCTACACCTTC
TRBJ2-5,once,TRBV4-1,.,CASSQTSETQYF,TGCGCCAGCAGCCAGACTTCCGAGACCCAGTACTTC
TRBJ2-4,.,TRBV7-2,.,CASSLYNENIQYF,TGTGCCAGCAGCTTATACAACGAAAACATTCAGTACTTC
TRBJ1-2,once,TRBV6-6,TRBD1,CASSRGQDYGYTF,TGTGCCAGCAGCCGAGGACAGGACTATGGCTACACCTTC
TRBJ1-1,.,TRBV6-6,.,CASSYPGRQNTEAFF,TGTGCCAGCAGTTACCCTGGGAGACAGAACACTGAAGCTTTCTTT
TRBJ2-1,.,TRBV7-3,.,CASSFAAPYNEQFF,TGTGCCAGCAGCTTTGCGGCACCATACAATGAGCAGTTCTTC
TRBJ2-6,.,TRBV7-2,.,CASSLQGHSGANVLTF,TGTGCCAGCAGTCTACAGGGCCACTCTGGGGCCAACGTCCTGACTTTC
TRBJ1-2,.,TRBV27,TRBD1,CASSLDRDRFSSGYTF,TGTGCCAGCAGTCTGGACCGGGACAGGTTTTCTTCGGGCTACACCTTC
TRBJ1-5,once,TRBV7-2,.,CASSRAGTGQPQHF,TGTGCCAGCAGCCGCGCCGGGACGGGGCAGCCCCAGCATTTT
TRBJ2-7,once,TRBV13,.,CASSFSINGEEQYF,TGTGCCAGCAGCTTCTCGATAAACGGGGAGGAGCAGTACTTC
TRBJ1-1,.,TRBV18,.,CASSPGRHEAFF,TGTGCCAGCTCACCTGGACGACATGAAGCTTTCTTT
TRBJ2-3,.,TRBV5-1,TRBD2,CASRSGGGDTDTQYF,TGCGCCAGCAGATCTGGCGGGGGGGATACAGATACGCAGTATTTT
TRBJ2-7,.,TRBV6-1,.,CASSNRVRYEQYF,TGTGCCAGCAGTAACAGGGTTAGATACGAGCAGTACTTC
TRBJ1-4,.,TRBV5-1,.,CASRQKTNEKLFF,TGCGCCAGCAGACAAAAAACAAATGAAAAACTGTTTTTT
TRBJ2-4,.,TRBV10-3,.,CAISAPALNIQYF,TGTGCCATCTCGGCACCTGCCCTAAACATTCAGTACTTC
TRBJ2-3,.,TRBV11-2,TRBD2,CASSSRLAVGPDTQYF,TGTGCCAGCAGCTCCCGACTAGCAGTAGGTCCAGATACGCAGTATTTT
TRBJ2-1,once,TRBV6-5,TRBD1,CASSKGASYNEQFF,TGTGCCAGCTCCAAGGGGGCTTCCTACAATGAGCAGTTCTTC
TRBJ2-5,.,TRBV5-1,TRBD2,CASSLSGSGYETQYF,TGCGCCAGCAGCCTTAGCGGGAGTGGGTACGAGACCCAGTACTTC
TRBJ1-1,once,TRBV6-5,.,CASRTGRMNTEAFF,TGTGCCAGCAGGACAGGACGTATGAACACTGAAGCTTTCTTT
TRBJ2-7,.,TRBV5-4,.,CASSLRGSAYEQYF,TGTGCCAGCAGCTTGAGGGGCAGCGCCTACGAGCAGTACTTC
TRBJ2-5,.,TRBV7-2,.,CASSLGGHQETQYF,TGTGCCAGCAGCTTAGGGGGCCACCAAGAGACCCAGTACTTC
TRBJ2-1,.,TRBV19,.,CASSNTPYNEQFF,TGTGCCAGTAGTAACACCCCTTACAATGAGCAGTTCTTC
TRBJ2-5,.,TRBV9,.,CASSVSPDHQETQYF,TGTGCCAGCAGCGTAAGCCCGGACCACCAAGAGACCCAGTACTTC
TRBJ1-1,.,TRBV11-3,.,CASSIIQGTEAFF,TGTGCCAGCAGCATAATACAGGGCACTGAAGCTTTCTTT
TRBJ1-5,.,TRBV11-2,.,CASSFGRDQPQHF,TGTGCCAGCAGCTTTGGGAGGGATCAGCCCCAGCATTTT
TRBJ2-7,.,TRBV5-8,.,CASRTPPNEQYF,TGTGCCAGCAGAACACCTCCCAACGAGCAGTACTTC